This note documents a single TCR beta chain sequence. Its antigen is currently not known. The input lacks base qualities; no much larger clone sits a single base away. This sample is drawn from a study of T cell responses to AZD1222 COVID-19 vaccine (dated by TCRdb to 2020 to 2023). Some background on the complete study: A total of 230 to 250 trial participants underwent TCR sequencing, of whom approximately 210 received two doses of AZD1222 and about 25 received two doses of the MenACWY control vaccine. Trial participants were enrolled by age into 18-55, 56-69 and 70-plus year subgroups, with roughly 160, 29 and 62 TCR-sequenced participants respectively. The paper's findings and limits, for the study overall: Participants were mostly white British and included more females than males, and it was suggested by the authors that clonal diversity may have been underestimated. Nearly half of unique spike-specific TCRs reportedly recognized epitopes outside regions mutated in the B.1.351 and B.1.1.7 variants. A significant rise in spike-specific TCR breadth and depth was observed after two AZD1222 doses relative to day 0 and relative to MenACWY recipients. The 56-69-year group was small, and its depth increase did not reach significance, likely because of low power. The whole spike protein was spanned by vaccine-associated CD4 TCRs, and dominant responses were seen in regions 160-218 and 743-854. Conclusions about previously exposed vaccinees are limited, since just 5 or 6 AZD1222 recipients were seropositive for SARS-CoV-2 at baseline. Because no samples from the day 14 peak response were available, repertoires could be characterized only after the peak T cell response.

What this sample's time point label stands for: baseline before first vaccination. The treatment or condition label, as the study defines it: meningococcal conjugate vaccine given as trial control. Vaccinee samples came from UK trials COV001 and COV002, including a single-blind randomized controlled phase 2/3 trial of AZD1222 (ChAdOx1 nCoV-19) in healthy adults. Trial participant PBMC samples were collected at day 0 and day 28 after the second dose for TCRbeta chain sequencing. The CDR3 regions of human TCRbeta chains were subjected to immunosequencing. Turning to the authors' computational methods: Repertoire TCRs were matched against a reference library of SARS-CoV-2-specific TCRs generated with the MIRA antigen-specificity platform. Breadth meant the fraction of unique TCRs that were SARS-CoV-2-associated, whereas depth meant the fraction of total T cells that were SARS-CoV-2-associated. Using the MIRA data, each spike-specific TCR was mapped to the spike region that the TCR reacts to and placed in a CD4 or CD8 class. Log10-transformed breadth and depth values were compared by one-way ANOVA with Sidak's multiple comparisons tests. TCRdb carries this immuneACCESS record with in-frame sequences only. Its versions omit some clonotypes, under half of them owing to an unresolved V gene in the studies checked, with the rest unexplained. The DNA was the basis for D and trimming; V, J and clone size are from that table. Within this sample are approximately 98,000 clones, with roughly 89% of them counted one time only. The biggest ten clones account for roughly 3% of the sample.

V loses 5 bases of germline sequence and J loses 2 bases, and the interval between the two ends is 13 bases. The CDR1 and CDR2 encoded by the germline V gene are SGHTA and FQGNSA. The CDR3 sequence holds 14 residues, the cysteine and phenylalanine included. CDR3 DNA only is kept here, 42 bases in frame from base 1. Sequencing used peripheral blood, obtained on day 0 of MenACWY control vaccination. Recombination linked TRBV7-2 to TRBJ2-7, with a tentative D gene TRBD2 over 5 matching bases. This clonotype originated in an adult in good health. This receptor carries the CDR3 CASSPREGPYEQYF. The nucleotides read TGTGCCAGCAGCCCCCGGGAAGGGCCCTACGAGCAGTACTTC.